This T cell receptor (beta chain) was recorded in a study of cytomegalovirus exposure and HLA in healthy donors. The study's findings and limits: Several of the most significant clusters appeared linked to common viral pathogens, based on a later analysis.

About this clone: Its antigen is undetermined.

Nominal health characterized the donors when sampled, though unrecorded immune exposures were likely. 13 Jbeta primers and 60 Vbeta primers were used for the PCR. Some clones are missing from TCRdb's copy, which holds only in-frame ones; the method was immunoSEQ multiplex PCR. This table holds 150,000 to 180,000 clones, roughly 74% found once. Trimming took 6 bases from V and 10 from J, leaving 18 bases between them. This CDR3 region has 14 residues. CDR1 is MDHEN and CDR2 is SYDVKM in the germline V gene. This TCR derives from a man aged 18-30 years in good health and CMV-seronegative. The sample consisted of PBMCs. The chain uses TRBV28 and TRBJ1-4; D not resolved. CDR3 in amino acids: CASRRETLGVKLFF. For the CDR3, the DNA is TGTGCCAGCAGACGCGAGACTTTAGGCGTAAAACTGTTTTTT.